This TCR beta chain was identified during a study of T cells in Graves' hyperthyroidism and ophthalmopathy (dated by TCRdb to between 2018 and 2021). For context, the study as a whole: Peripheral blood samples were taken at initial diagnosis, before any treatment was given. Whether ophthalmopathy could be predicted prospectively was tested in an independent validation cohort made up of under 20 hyperthyroidism patients plus 17 patients who later progressed to ophthalmopathy. The paper reports TCR Vbeta CDR3 sequencing of roughly 140 peripheral blood samples: approximately 41 ophthalmopathy, roughly 80 hyperthyroidism and 17 progressor patients. TCR V-J signatures able to tell the groups apart were searched for in a discovery cohort of some 100 patients, of whom roughly 42 had Graves' ophthalmopathy and 57 had stable Graves' hyperthyroidism. The approximately 98 discovery patients were randomly divided into training and test sets at a 7:3 ratio. After blood sampling, hyperthyroidism patients were treated with methimazole at a starting dose of 30 mg daily, and ophthalmopathy patients were treated with high-dose intravenous methylprednisolone. In roughly six Graves' hyperthyroidism patients, the study also compared T-cell repertoires from thyroid tissue with T-cell repertoires from blood. Results and caveats for the whole study, not just this receptor: In validation, the model predicted progression to ophthalmopathy with 65% to 71% sensitivity and approximately 74% specificity, a median of 6.5 months before onset. Sample size was not statistically predetermined, and blinding of investigators to group allocation was not performed. Most expanded thyroid clonotypes (frequency above 0.001) were also detected in blood, a finding suggesting that blood repertoires may reflect thyroid immune responses. Ophthalmopathy was separated from stable hyperthyroidism by a 13 V-J signature model, with about 86% sensitivity and about 81% specificity obtained in cross-validation and 80%/75% obtained in testing.

Stable Graves' hyperthyroidism was defined as no progression to ophthalmopathy during 18 months of follow-up. Hyperthyroidism patients were newly diagnosed, with disease duration under 2 months, and aged 18 to 65 years. Any patient with an uncontrolled infection, another autoimmune disease, pregnancy or lactation was excluded. Diagnoses were established on the basis of clinical symptoms, serum thyroxine and TRAb, thyroid ultrasound, and orbital computed tomography. Ficoll-Paque density gradient centrifugation was used to isolate PBMCs from 9.5 to 10 ml of fresh peripheral blood. Total RNA was extracted using Trizol reagent, and RNA quality was assessed on an Agilent 2100 Bioanalyzer. On this clonotype: No antigen is known for it. No base quality information exists; no much larger clone differs at one position.

TCR beta CDR3 regions were amplified from RNA transcripts. The TCR CDR3 was subjected to a first round of RT-PCR using the HTBI primer set and the Qiagen OneStep RT-PCR kit. The libraries were constructed in a second round of multiplex PCR and then size-selected and purified. Sequencing of the libraries was done on an Illumina HiSeq2000 using paired-end 100 bp reads. Under the source paper's analysis protocol: Raw data were processed with SOAPnuke, discarding reads with adapters, uncalled bases, mean Phred below 15, or no exact constant-primer or identifier match. COPE v1.2.5 was used to merge the high-quality paired reads, and each unique nucleotide sequence was defined as a clonotype. MiTCR v1.1 was used to align clonotypes to the IMGT TRBV, TRBD and TRBJ reference segments. The analysis included only V-J combinations with a frequency above 0.0001, which together covered 98% to 99.2% of the repertoires. The TCS score was defined as the ratio of F50 (clonal expansion) to E x V (chaos), calculated using BLOSUM62-based TCRdist between CDR3 peptides within each V-J. Welch's t-statistics and random forest reduced 500 to 650 V-J features to 13, which were used in a naive Bayes classifier (R e1071). TCRdb reworked the public reads: Q25 trimming with fastp, MiXCR clone assembly, productive beta chains retained. All rows with the same CDR3 protein become a single entry with the most common DNA and genes. The V and J calls and clone size are TCRdb's, not the authors'. In all, the sample holds about 420,000 distinct CDR3 sequences, and roughly 13% of those were seen once. The top ten constitute around 5.3% of the sample.

V drops 2 bases and J drops 0 bases, leaving 14 bases in between. From the germline V gene (reference sequence), CDR1 is GTSNPN and CDR2 is SVGIG. Its CDR3 holds 17 amino acids, cysteine through phenylalanine. Of all the DNA, just the CDR3 is kept, 51 bases in frame from base 1. This receptor was identified in a woman in her late teens or twenties with Graves' hyperthyroidism. Recombination connected TRBV30 to TRBJ2-6; the D gene is perhaps TRBD2, from 5 matching bases. Sequencing input: blood. Here is the DNA: TGTGCCTGGAGTTTTAAAAGGACTCCCTCTGGGGCCAACGTCCTGACTTTC. This translates into CAWSFKRTPSGANVLTF. Where the CDR3 stops, the reference TRBV30 and TRBJ2-6 genes take over; the full variable domain is SQTIHQWPATLVQPVGSPLSLECTVEGTSNPNLYWYRQAAGRGLQLLFYSVGIGQISSEVPQNLSASRPQDRQFILSSKKLLLSDSGFYLCAWSFKRTPSGANVLTFGAGSRLTVL.